A single sample is the source of the 25 T cell receptor beta chains below, sequenced in a study of T cells in Graves' hyperthyroidism and ophthalmopathy. Amplification targeted TCR beta CDR3 regions from RNA transcripts. HTBI primers were employed in a first-round RT-PCR of the TCR CDR3. TCRdb re-called the multiplex PCR reads through MiXCR, storing one row per CDR3 protein. This sample has over 700,000 distinct CDR3 sequences, with approximately 40% found just once. Sequencing was done on a sample of blood. The source is a woman aged 35 to 49 with Graves' hyperthyroidism.

This clonotype was seen just once. CDR3 protein: CASGASKTEAFF. CDR3 bases: TGCGCCAGCGGAGCCTCGAAAACTGAAGCTTTCTTT. The rearrangement joins TRBV10-2 to TRBJ1-1; D is ambiguous. This CDR3 contains 12 residues. Trimming cost V 8 bases and J 5 bases, with 12 bases left between them. The germline CDR1 and CDR2 sequences are WSHSY and SAAADI.

Notes on this clonotype: It may be a read error: a sequence one base away is much more abundant. The limits of the CDR3 on the DNA are not certain, so only TCRdb's listed CDR3 is given. The chain carries TRBV6-5 and TRBJ1-1; the listed D gene, TRBD1, was not tested against the DNA. CDR1 is MNHEY, CDR2 SVGAGI, per germline. The CDR3 length equals 14 residues, ends included. This CDR3 is CASSTSGGATEAFF.

This clonotype was detected only a few times. V is TRBV6-5 and J is TRBJ2-7; 12 nucleotides agree with TRBD2. Per germline, CDR1 MNHEY and CDR2 SVGAGI. The CDR3 extends over 15 amino acids. V trimming: 6 bases; J trimming: 2 bases; junction bases outside the gene matches: 5. CDR3 sequence (DNA): TGTGCCAGCAGCTGGACTAGCGGGGTTCCCTACGAGCAGTACTTC. Amino acids: CASSWTSGVPYEQYF.

This clonotype turned up a few times. This sequence joins TRBV10-3 and TRBJ1-3; D unclear. Germline CDR1 is ENHRY and CDR2 is SYGVKD. V lost 10 bases, J lost 4 bases, and 14 bases lay in between. CDR3 size: 13 residues. CDR3 sequence (DNA): TGTGCCAGCGCGGGAACCGGAGGAAACACCATATATTTT. This gives the protein CASAGTGGNTIYF.

This clonotype has a count of ten or more. V and J are TRBV20-1 and TRBJ2-7, with 11 bases fitting TRBD1. Germline loops: CDR1 DFQATT, CDR2 SNEGSKA (reference sequence). V was pared by 5 bases and J by 3 bases, with 3 bases of the junction left unmatched. CDR3 length: 13 residues. Written as DNA, the CDR3 is TGCAGTGCTCCCGGGACAGGGGGCTACGAGCAGTACTTC. Translation: CSAPGTGGYEQYF.

This clonotype was recorded at least ten times. The chain is built from TRBV29-1 and TRBJ1-2; 9 bases align to TRBD1. Germline values: CDR1 SQVTM, CDR2 ANQGSEA. Trimming at V came to 7 bases and at J to 8 bases, leaving 11 bases not matched to a gene. CDR3 length: 13 residues. CDR3 coding DNA: TGCAGCGCTCTCACAGGGGGCGCAGAAGGCTACACCTTC. Encoded protein: CSALTGGAEGYTF.

Points on this clonotype: Given a much more abundant clone one base away, this may be a read error. The chain uses TRBV25-1 and TRBJ2-6; a possible D gene is TRBD1 (5 bases). There are 18 residues in the CDR3. The V gene's germline CDR1 is MGHDK and CDR2 SYGVNS. V lost 2 bases to trimming and J lost 2 bases, with 16 bases between them. The CDR3 region has the DNA TGTGCCAGCAGTGAAACCCAGGGTGGGCCCCCTGGGGCCAACGTCCTGACTTTC. The encoded protein is CASSETQGGPPGANVLTF.

This clonotype was seen only a few times. The gene calls are TRBV18 and TRBJ2-5; D is unclear. The CDR3 is made up of 14 amino acids. V was pared by 0 bases and J by 5 bases, with 10 bases between. Germline values: CDR1 KGHSH, CDR2 LQKENI. CDR3 in DNA: TGTGCCAGCTCACCACCGTCATTACAGGAGACCCAGTACTTC. Amino acids: CASSPPSLQETQYF.

This clonotype has a count of ten or more. The chain links TRBV19 to TRBJ1-2; D is uncertain. V was shortened by 4 bases and J by 0 bases, with 9 bases between the two germline ends. Per the germline V gene, CDR1 is LNHDA and CDR2 is SQIVND (reference sequence). The CDR3 loop spans 14 amino acids. CDR3 nucleotide sequence: TGTGCCAGTAGTAATATGGGAGCTAACTATGGCTACACCTTC. It is translated as CASSNMGANYGYTF.

This clonotype was counted only a few times. This chain joins TRBV6-6 and TRBJ1-3; D remains unclear. The V end was cut by 5 bases, the J end by 4 bases, with 12 bases between. Germline assignment: CDR1 MNHNY and CDR2 SVGAGI (reference sequence). The CDR3 contains 14 residues. CDR3 loop: CASSRDGTGNTIYF. For the CDR3, the DNA is TGTGCCAGCAGTCGAGACGGTACGGGAAACACCATATATTTT.

In the case of this clonotype: One end of the junction fails to match germline, which may point to a read error. The rearrangement uses TRBV11-1 and TRBJ2-7; the match to TRBD1 covers 10 bases. Near its end, the DNA agrees better with TRBJ2-1, so the J call may be wrong. The CDR3 consists of 16 residues. CDR1 is SGHAT and CDR2 is FQDESV in the germline V gene (reference sequence). The CDR3 region is CASSLAMGDRGYEQFF. CDR3 nucleotide sequence: TGTGCTAGCAGCTTAGCGATGGGGGACAGGGGCTATGAGCAGTTCTTC.

Remarks on this clonotype: A junction end diverges from the germline sequence, so it may reflect a read error. The chain combines TRBV7-9 with TRBJ2-2; possible D gene TRBD2, 5 bases. The germline CDR1 and CDR2 sequences are SEHNR and FQNEAQ (reference sequence). This CDR3 spans 14 amino acids. The CDR3 nucleotides are TGTGCCAGCAGCCCGACAAGGAACACCGGGGAGCTGTTTTTC. Translation: CASSPTRNTGELFF. The variable domain in full, with the rest retrieved from reference TRBV7-9 and TRBJ2-2, is DTGVSQNPRHKITKRGQNVTFRCDPISEHNRLYWYRQTLGQGPEFLTYFQNEAQLEKSRLLSDRFSAERPKGSFSTLEIQRTEQGDSAMYLCASSPTRNTGELFFGEGSRLTVL.

A remark on this clonotype: A junction boundary mismatches the germline segment, possibly from a read error. CDR3 protein: CAISYPTGQGYTF. Written as DNA, the CDR3 is TGTGCCATCAGTTACCCGACAGGGCAAGGCTACACCTTC. This chain connects TRBV6-5 to TRBJ1-2, with 7 bases that match TRBD1. The CDR3 totals 13 residues. In germline, CDR1 is MNHEY, CDR2 SVGAGI.

This clonotype was seen ten or more times. J is TRBJ2-5 and V is TRBV7-6, with D possibly being TRBD2 (5 bases). V lost 3 bases, J lost 5 bases, and 19 bases lay in between. This CDR3 region has 16 residues. Germline CDR1 SGHVS, CDR2 FNYEAQ. The CDR3 protein is CASSFSGVWAGETQYF. In nucleotides, the CDR3 is TGTGCCAGCAGCTTTTCCGGGGTCTGGGCTGGGGAGACCCAGTACTTC.

V and J are TRBV20-1 and TRBJ2-2, with D perhaps TRBD2 (8 bases). V was pared by 8 bases and J by 3 bases, with 19 bases between. This CDR3 contains 15 residues. Germline assignment: CDR1 DFQATT and CDR2 SNEGSKA (reference sequence). The CDR3 region is CSTPGRDSYTGELFF. CDR3 nucleotide sequence: TGCAGTACCCCCGGGAGGGACAGCTACACCGGGGAGCTGTTTTTT.

This clonotype showed up many times. This chain joins TRBV2 and TRBJ2-7; 7 positions match TRBD1. V shed 5 bases and J 1 base; nucleotides not matched to a gene: 5. CDR3 size: 14 residues. Looked up from germline, CDR1 is SNHLY and CDR2 is FYNNEI. The CDR3 nucleotides read TGTGCCAGCAGTAGAGGGGGCGCGTCCTACGAGCAGTACTTC. Translated: CASSRGGASYEQYF.

This clonotype was counted between two and nine times. The chain combines TRBV4-3 with TRBJ2-7, with a weak D call TRBD2 (5 bases). The CDR3 is made up of 15 amino acids. Trimming cost V 4 bases and J 7 bases, with 20 bases left between them. CDR1 is LGHNA and CDR2 is YSLEER in the germline V gene. DNA for the CDR3: TGCGCCAGCAGCCCAATAGGGCTCTTTTCGGGGGAGCAGTACTTC. Translated, it gives CASSPIGLFSGEQYF.

V usage is TRBV7-6 and J usage is TRBJ2-2, with D perhaps assigned TRBD1 or TRBD2 (6 bases each). From germline, CDR1 is SGHVS and CDR2 FNYEAQ. Trimming removed 5 bases at V and 4 bases at J, with 17 bases between. The CDR3 contains 16 residues. This CDR3 is CASSQGGRAVTGELFF. Here the CDR3 DNA reads TGTGCCAGCAGCCAAGGGGGGCGAGCGGTCACCGGGGAGCTGTTTTTT.

In this sample, this clonotype turned up many times. V usage is TRBV19 and J usage is TRBJ1-5; D unclear. The germline V and J ends were trimmed by 5 bases and 5 bases, with 7 bases remaining between them. This CDR3 has 12 residues. CDR1 and CDR2 from the germline V gene are LNHDA and SQIVND (reference sequence). CDR3 in DNA: TGTGCCAGTAGTTTGTATTATCAGCCCCAGCATTTT. Translated: CASSLYYQPQHF.

This clonotype was found many times. One end of the junction is discordant with germline, which a read error may explain. V usage is TRBV7-3 and J usage is TRBJ1-2; 7 bases match TRBD1. CDR1 and CDR2 (germline): SGHTA, FQGTGA. The CDR3 runs to 15 residues. Here the CDR3 reads CASSQGPGGNYGYTF. CDR3 nucleotide sequence: TGCGCCAGCAGCCAAGGACCAGGGGGTAACTATGGCTACACCTTC.

This clonotype appeared a few times. This chain uses TRBV3-1 with TRBJ2-5, with TRBD2 identical over 10 bases. Germline loops: CDR1 LGHDT, CDR2 YNNKEL (reference sequence). J lost 13 bases, V lost 1 base, and 6 bases had no gene match. The CDR3 totals 13 residues. DNA for the CDR3: TGTGCCAGCAGCCAAGCTAGTAGCGGGAGGACGTACTTC. It is translated as CASSQASSGRTYF.

This clonotype was detected many times. The genes are TRBV5-4 and TRBJ2-5; D is unresolved. Trimming took off 0 bases at V and 5 bases at J, with 11 bases between the two ends. Germline CDR1 is SGHNT and CDR2 is YYREEE (reference sequence). CDR3 length: 14 residues. As DNA, the CDR3 is TGTGCCAGCAGCTTGGCACACCTTGGGGAGACCCAGTACTTC. It translates to CASSLAHLGETQYF.

This clonotype was recorded a few times. This chain joins TRBV27 and TRBJ1-4; 8 bases align to TRBD1. Germline V gene sequence: CDR1 MNHEY, CDR2 SMNVEV (reference sequence). The CDR3 extends over 15 amino acids. Trimming at V came to 7 bases and at J to 8 bases, leaving 12 bases not matched to a gene. CDR3 in amino acids: CASTRTGTGFEKLFF. The CDR3 bases are TGTGCCAGCACCCGAACCGGGACAGGCTTCGAAAAACTGTTTTTT.

This clonotype was counted at least ten times. The rearrangement links TRBV29-1 to TRBJ2-5, with D possibly matching TRBD1 (5 bases). Trimming removed 3 bases at V and 1 base at J, with 6 bases between. Germline V gene data show CDR1 as SQVTM and CDR2 as ANQGSEA. This CDR3 contains 12 residues. The CDR3 DNA is TGCAGCGTTGACCAGGGCCAAGAGACCCAGTACTTC. Residues: CSVDQGQETQYF.

The chain carries TRBV24-1 and TRBJ1-1; D is perhaps TRBD1 (6 bases). From germline, CDR1 is KGHDR and CDR2 SFDVKD. The CDR3 contains 11 residues. DNA of the CDR3: TGTGCTAGAGCAGGGGCGGCTGAAGCTTTCTTT. It codes for CARAGAAEAFF.